These T cell receptor beta chains were read from a single sample in a study of blood T cell repertoires in COVID-19. Clones were read by immunoSEQ multiplex PCR, and TCRdb kept only the in-frame ones, dropping some. The data hold tens of thousands of clones, with about nine tenths observed a single time. Source material: peripheral blood. These receptors were collected from a woman in her 50s with active or convalescent COVID-19. Each CDR3 is given with its conserved first and last residue. The order of the fields is V gene, CDR3 protein.

>TRBV27
CASSLVLGRGSETQYF
>TRBV4-1
CASSQQDRIEAFF
>TRBV7-2
CASTLGGAGQETQYF
>TRBV7-3
CASSPDPLGNEQYF
>TRBV5-1
CASRPYGAGDTEAFF
>TRBV4-3
CASSQDQGNYEQYF
>TRBV28
CASSSPGQGWDGYTF
>TRBV4-3
CASSQEPYPGTYGYTF
>TRBV12-3/TRBV12-4
CASYREGGQPQHF
>TRBV13
CASHSQGSGANVLTF
>TRBV10-2
CASSPGTNNSPLHF
>TRBV9
CASSIGGLGGYTF
>TRBV5-1
CASSLGGGAAAQDGYTF
>TRBV5-5
CASSFTAGYNEQFF
>TRBV5-6
CASSLLSGGLTIQYF
>TRBV7-9
CASSLVGAAGNTIYF
>TRBV19
CASSSGRYF
>TRBV25-1
CASNAVTGATQYF
>TRBV25-1
CASSEWGGDGNTIYF
>TRBV27
CASRTQVPYEQYF
>TRBV27
CASRGRESGWVDEQYF
>TRBV6-4
CASSFQASGNTIYF
>TRBV18
CASSPSLTGNTEAFF
>TRBV12-3/TRBV12-4
CASSFGVDYEQYF
>TRBV7-9
CASRRGASQETQYF
>TRBV9
CASSALDRGSGNTIYF
>TRBV30
CAWRPGLAGDEQFF